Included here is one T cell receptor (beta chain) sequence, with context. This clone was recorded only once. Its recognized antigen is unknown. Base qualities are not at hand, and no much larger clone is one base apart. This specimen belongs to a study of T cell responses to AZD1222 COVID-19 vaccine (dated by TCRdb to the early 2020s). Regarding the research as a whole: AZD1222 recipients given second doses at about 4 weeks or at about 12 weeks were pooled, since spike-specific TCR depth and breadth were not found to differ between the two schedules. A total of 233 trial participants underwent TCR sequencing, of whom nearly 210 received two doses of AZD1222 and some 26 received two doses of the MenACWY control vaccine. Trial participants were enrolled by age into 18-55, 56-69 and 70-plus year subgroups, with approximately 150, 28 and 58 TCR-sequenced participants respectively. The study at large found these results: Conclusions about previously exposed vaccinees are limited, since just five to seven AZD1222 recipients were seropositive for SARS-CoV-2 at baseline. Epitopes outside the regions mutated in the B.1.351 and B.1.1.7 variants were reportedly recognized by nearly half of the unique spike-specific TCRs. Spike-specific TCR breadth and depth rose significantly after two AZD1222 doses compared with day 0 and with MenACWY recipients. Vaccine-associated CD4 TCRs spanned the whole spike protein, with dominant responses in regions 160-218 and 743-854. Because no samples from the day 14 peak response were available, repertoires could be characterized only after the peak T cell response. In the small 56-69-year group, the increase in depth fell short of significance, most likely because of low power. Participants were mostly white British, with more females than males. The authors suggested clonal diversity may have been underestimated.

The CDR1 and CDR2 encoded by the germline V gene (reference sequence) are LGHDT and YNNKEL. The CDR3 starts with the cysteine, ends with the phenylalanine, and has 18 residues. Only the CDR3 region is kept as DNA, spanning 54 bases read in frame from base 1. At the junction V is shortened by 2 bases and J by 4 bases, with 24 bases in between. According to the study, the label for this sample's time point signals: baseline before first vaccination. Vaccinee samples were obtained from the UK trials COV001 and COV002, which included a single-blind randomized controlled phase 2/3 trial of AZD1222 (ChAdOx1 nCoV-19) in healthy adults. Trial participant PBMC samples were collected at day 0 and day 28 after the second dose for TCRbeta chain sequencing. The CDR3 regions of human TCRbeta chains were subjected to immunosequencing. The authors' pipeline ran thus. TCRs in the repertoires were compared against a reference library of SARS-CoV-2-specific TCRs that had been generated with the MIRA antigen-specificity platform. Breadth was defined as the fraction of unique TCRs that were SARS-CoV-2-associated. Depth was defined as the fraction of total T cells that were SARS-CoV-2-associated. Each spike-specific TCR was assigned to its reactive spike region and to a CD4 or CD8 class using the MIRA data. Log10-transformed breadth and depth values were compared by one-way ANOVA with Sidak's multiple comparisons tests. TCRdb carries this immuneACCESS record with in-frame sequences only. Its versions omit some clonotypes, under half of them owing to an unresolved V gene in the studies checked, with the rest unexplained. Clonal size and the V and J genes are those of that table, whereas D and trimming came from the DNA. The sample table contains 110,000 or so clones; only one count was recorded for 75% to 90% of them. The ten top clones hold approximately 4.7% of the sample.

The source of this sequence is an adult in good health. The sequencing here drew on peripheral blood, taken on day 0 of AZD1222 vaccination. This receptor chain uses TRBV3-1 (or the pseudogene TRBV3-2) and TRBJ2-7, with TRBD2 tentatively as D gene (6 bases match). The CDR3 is CASSQPPFARDDVYEQYF. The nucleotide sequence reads TGTGCCAGCAGCCAACCACCTTTTGCGCGGGATGACGTTTACGAGCAGTACTTC.